Presented here are 2 T cell receptor beta chains from one specimen sequenced in a study of OX40 agonist ivuxolimab in advanced cancers. TCRdb keeps only in-frame clones here, not all; method: immunoSEQ multiplex PCR. The table shows tens of thousands of clones, with 75% to 85% occurring only once. Specimen: CD4+ or CD8+ T cells sorted from blood, collected in a trial of the OX40 agonist ivuxolimab. These receptor sequences come from an adult with an advanced solid tumor such as melanoma, head and neck, liver or kidney cancer.

The rearrangement uses TRBV9 and TRBJ2-1, with D tentatively TRBD2 (5 bases). The V gene lost 5 bases and the J gene lost 0 bases, with 6 bases spanning the gap. This CDR3 contains 13 residues. Germline assignment: CDR1 SGDLS and CDR2 YYNGEE. For the CDR3, the DNA is TGTGCCAGCAGGGGGAGCTCCTACAATGAGCAGTTCTTC. Amino acid sequence: CASRGSSYNEQFF.

This clone was seen a few times. The chain recombines TRBV28 with TRBJ2-2; D could derive from TRBD1 or TRBD2 (6 bases each). With 10 bases removed from V and 5 bases from J, the gap between germline ends came to 17 bases. This CDR3 contains 14 residues. Per germline, CDR1 MDHEN and CDR2 SYDVKM. CDR3 DNA: TGTGCCACCCGTGGGGGGCAATATACCGGGGAGCTGTTTTTT. It codes for CATRGGQYTGELFF.